The T cell receptor beta chain described here comes from a study of identical twins. TCRdb used MiXCR to reprocess the 5' RACE reads, holding one entry per CDR3 protein. This repertoire shows hundreds of thousands of distinct CDR3 sequences, about 20% found once; its top ten account for 4.3%. Donors uniformly comprised healthy Caucasians. This clonotype has just a few counts. Trimming at V came to 6 bases and at J to 4 bases, leaving 10 bases not matched to a gene. This CDR3 is 16 amino acids long. These data were also filed under a second study, of T cells expressing NK-cell markers. That work contributes: In sorted CD3+CD56+NKG2C+, CD3+CD56+NKG2C- and CD3+CD56-NKG2C+ T cells, TCR beta repertoires were obtained.

The material sequenced was PBMCs. V gene TRBV12-3 or TRBV12-4 combines with J gene TRBJ2-4, with 9 nucleotides matching TRBD2. The receptor was isolated from a woman aged 18-30 years in good health. The CDR3 protein is CASRGSIAGVKNIQYF. The CDR3 bases are TGTGCCAGCAGAGGCTCCATAGCGGGAGTTAAAAACATTCAGTACTTC.